One sample yielded the 9 T cell receptor beta chains listed below, sequenced in a study of tumor-infiltrating lymphocytes in primary liver carcinoma. A primer in the constant region served to generate TCR beta cDNA from 500 to 600 ng of total RNA. A slightly modified ARM-PCR protocol with three nested multiplex PCR rounds produced these TCR beta libraries. The first two PCR rounds used TRBV1-TRBV30 primers with a Cbeta primer, nine to ten cycles each. MiXCR, run by TCRdb on the multiplex PCR reads, gives a single entry per CDR3 protein. The table shows 320,000 or so distinct CDR3 sequences, with 65% occurring only once. Germline DNA was also extracted, while the blood RNA originated from unsorted whole blood. The specimen was peripheral blood. The source of these receptors is a man between 40 and 49 years old with primary liver carcinoma and hepatitis B virus infection.

Details on this clonotype: Compared with germline, one end of the junction differs, possibly owing to a read error. The V and J genes are TRBV6-5 and TRBJ1-5; the D gene is possibly TRBD1 (5 bases). Looked up from germline, CDR1 is MNHEY and CDR2 is SVGAGI. The length of the CDR3 is 16 residues. CDR3 DNA: TGTGCCAGCAGTCCAGGACAACTGGACGGCAATCAGCTCCAGCATTTT. It encodes CASSPGQLDGNQLQHF.

This clonotype was counted once. A read error may produce the germline difference seen at one junction end. The chain links TRBV11-3 to TRBJ2-1; TRBD2 matches 9 bases. The V gene's germline CDR1 is SGHNT and CDR2 YENEEA. There are 15 residues in the CDR3. CDR3 sequence: CASSFSLAGLNEHFF. The DNA of the CDR3 is TGTGCCAGCAGTTTTTCTCTAGCGGGGCTCAATGAGCATTTCTTC.

Comment on this clonotype: One base away lies a much larger clone, so this may be a sequencing read error. The rearrangement uses TRBV6-1 and TRBJ2-2; tentatively, D is TRBD2 (6 bases). This CDR3 spans 14 amino acids. In germline, CDR1 is MNHNS, CDR2 SASEGT. The CDR3 spells CVSRPGPGAGELFF. CDR3 sequence (DNA): TGTGTCAGCAGACCGGGGCCGGGGGCCGGGGAGCTGTTTTTT.

As regards this clonotype: Likely a read error: the CDR3 ends without its conserved phenylalanine or tryptophan. V gene TRBV7-9 combines with J gene TRBJ2-1, with TRBD2 identical over 12 bases. Germline V gene lookup returns CDR1 SEHNR and CDR2 FQNEAQ (reference sequence). The CDR3 is 17 residues long. The CDR3 loop reads CASGLWSSGRALYEQFI. Written as DNA, the CDR3 is TGTGCCAGCGGCTTATGGTCTAGCGGGAGGGCCTTGTATGAGCAGTTCATC.

To note about this clonotype: Being one base from a much bigger clone, this may be a read error. V gene TRBV12-3 or TRBV12-4 combines with J gene TRBJ1-2, with D perhaps matching TRBD1 (5 bases). There are 13 residues in the CDR3. CDR3 bases: TGTACCAGCAGTTTATCAGGGTTCTATGGCTACACCTTC. Amino acid sequence: CTSSLSGFYGYTF.

Comments on this clonotype: A clone one base away is much larger, so this may be a read error. Since no conserved phenylalanine or tryptophan closes the CDR3, a read error is the likely cause. This chain joins TRBV6-5 and TRBJ1-5, with D perhaps matching TRBD1 (5 bases). The CDR3 has 14 residues. Germline V gene data show CDR1 as MNHEY and CDR2 as SVGAGI. V lost 5 bases and J 4 bases, leaving 12 bases between the germline ends. CDR3 amino acids: CASSGGEGNQPQHY. The CDR3 nucleotides are TGTGCCAGCAGTGGGGGGGAAGGGAATCAGCCCCAGCATTAT.

This clonotype was seen a handful of times. CDR3 DNA sequence: TGTGCCAGCAGCCAAGATTCTGGTAGGGGGGCCCCGGGAAACATTCAGTACTTC. Its protein product is CASSQDSGRGAPGNIQYF. The chain links TRBV4-2 to TRBJ2-4, with D perhaps given as TRBD1 or TRBD2 (6 bases each). The germline CDR1 and CDR2 sequences are LGHNA and YNFKEQ. Trimming pared 0 bases from V and 6 bases from J, leaving 21 bases between. The CDR3 is made up of 18 amino acids.

The V and J genes are TRBV28 and TRBJ2-7, with 7 positions matching TRBD2. This CDR3 has 16 residues. V was clipped by 5 bases and J by 6 bases; unmatched bases: 16. Per the germline V gene, CDR1 is MDHEN and CDR2 is SYDVKM. Here the CDR3 reads CASSPLGGLPGGEQYF. The CDR3 DNA is TGTGCCAGCAGTCCACTCGGAGGGCTCCCGGGGGGCGAGCAGTACTTC.

There are many counts of this clonotype. The gene calls are TRBV29-1 and TRBJ2-2; the D gene is possibly TRBD1 (5 bases). V lost 7 bases, J lost 3 bases, and 18 bases lay in between. Germline CDR1 SQVTM, CDR2 ANQGSEA. CDR3 size: 15 residues. This CDR3 reads CSAGIGAGYTGELFF. CDR3 DNA: TGCAGCGCTGGGATTGGGGCAGGGTACACCGGGGAGCTGTTTTTT.